The 23 T cell receptor beta chains reported below all come from one sample, sequenced in a study of identical twins. TCRdb itself ran the 5' RACE reads through MiXCR, one entry per CDR3 protein. This repertoire shows 210,000 or so distinct CDR3 sequences, around 6.8% found once; its top ten account for about 2%. The sample also formed part of further work on yellow fever vaccine responses in identical twins.

Sequencing used memory (CD45RO+) T cells sorted from blood. These receptors originate from a woman aged 18-29 years in good health.

The sample holds a few counts of this clonotype. The V gene is TRBV7-2, the J gene TRBJ1-5; 7 nucleotides match TRBD1. The germline CDR1 and CDR2 sequences are SGHTA and FQGNSA. V lost 4 bases, J lost 5 bases, and 11 bases stayed unmatched. The CDR3 loop spans 16 amino acids. CDR3 bases: TGTGCCAGCAGCTCTGAAGGGACAGTCATCCATCAGCCCCAGCATTTT. It is translated as CASSSEGTVIHQPQHF.

This clonotype has at least ten counts. The chain has TRBV4-3 and TRBJ1-1, with D uncertain. The CDR3 totals 12 residues. Trimming removed 4 bases at V and 4 bases at J, with 7 bases between. The V gene's germline CDR1 is LGHNA and CDR2 YSLEER. The CDR3 region is CASSRGRTEAFF. CDR3 bases: TGCGCCAGCAGCCGCGGGCGCACTGAAGCTTTCTTT.

The chain recombines TRBV29-1 with TRBJ2-3; D is unresolved. From germline, CDR1 is SQVTM and CDR2 ANQGSEA. CDR3 length equals 11 residues. Trimming shortened V by 6 bases and J by 5 bases, and 9 bases separated the two germline ends. CDR3 nucleotide sequence: TGCAGCGTATGGCTAGGAGATACGCAGTATTTT. Amino acids: CSVWLGDTQYF.

This clonotype was recorded a few times. The J gene is TRBJ2-5, the V gene TRBV5-6; 14 positions agree with TRBD2. CDR1 and CDR2 (germline): SGHDT, YYEEEE. The CDR3 sequence is 18 residues long. With V trimmed by 3 bases and J by 4 bases, 11 bases remained unmatched. The CDR3 sequence: CASSSFPATSGGVETQYF. The CDR3, as DNA: TGTGCCAGCAGCTCTTTCCCAGCGACTAGCGGGGGGGTAGAGACCCAGTACTTC.

This clonotype has just a few counts. The rearrangement joins TRBV4-1 to TRBJ2-3, with 9 positions matching TRBD2. The junction had 12 bases not matched to a gene; V was cut back by 8 bases and J by 6 bases. The CDR3 runs to 15 residues. The germline V gene has CDR1 MGHRA and CDR2 YSYEKL. In DNA, the CDR3 is TGCGCCAGCGGAGAGCGGGGGGCCCTCGTGGATACGCAGTATTTT. This gives the protein CASGERGALVDTQYF.

In this sample, this clonotype turned up many times. The chain joins TRBV25-1 to TRBJ1-1; D not resolved. The V and J ends lost 3 bases and 3 bases respectively, with 14 bases between them. CDR1 is MGHDK, CDR2 SYGVNS, per germline. The CDR3 covers 15 residues. The CDR3 region is CASSDGRAGDTEAFF. The CDR3 DNA reads TGTGCCAGCAGTGATGGGAGGGCAGGAGACACTGAAGCTTTCTTT.

As DNA, the CDR3 is TGTGCCAGCAGCTTAGTCCTGGACACTGAAGCTTTCTTT. Amino acids: CASSLVLDTEAFF. This sequence joins TRBV7-9 and TRBJ1-1; D call uncertain. Trimming took 1 base from V and 3 from J, leaving 6 bases between them. Germline V gene data show CDR1 as SEHNR and CDR2 as FQNEAQ (reference sequence). The CDR3 runs to 13 residues.

This clonotype was seen only a few times. The chain is built from TRBV7-2 and TRBJ1-4; D is unclear. This CDR3 comprises 14 residues. Germline-derived CDR1 and CDR2 are SGHTA and FQGNSA. The V gene lost 1 base and the J gene lost 5 bases, with 8 bases spanning the gap. The CDR3 nucleotides are TGTGCCAGCAGCTTAGACGGATTCAATGAAAAACTGTTTTTT. Its protein is CASSLDGFNEKLFF.

This clonotype was counted ten times or more. The gene calls are TRBV24-1 and TRBJ2-7, with TRBD1 matching over 7 bases. The CDR3 is made up of 14 amino acids. Germline values: CDR1 KGHDR, CDR2 SFDVKD. The V gene end was trimmed by 3 bases and the J gene end by 5 bases; junction bases not matched to a gene: 6. DNA of the CDR3: TGTGCCACCAGTGATCGGGACAGTAGGCACGAGCAGTACTTC. This encodes CATSDRDSRHEQYF.

This clonotype came up many times. The chain carries TRBV4-3 and TRBJ2-1; TRBD2 matches at 11 bases. The CDR3 has 16 residues. V trimming: 2 bases; J trimming: 5 bases; junction bases outside the gene matches: 5. In germline, CDR1 is LGHNA, CDR2 YSLEER. The CDR3 nucleotides read TGCGCCAGCAGCCAATCGTTTAGCGGGAGGGACAATGAGCAGTTCTTC. It encodes CASSQSFSGRDNEQFF.

This clonotype showed up just a few times. The chain has TRBV7-9 and TRBJ2-4; perhaps D is TRBD1 or TRBD2 (6 bases each). The V and J ends lost 1 base and 6 bases respectively, with 13 bases between them. Germline values: CDR1 SEHNR, CDR2 FQNEAQ (reference sequence). This CDR3 contains 15 residues. The CDR3 sequence: CASSLEVGGTNIQYF. DNA for the CDR3: TGTGCCAGCAGCTTAGAAGTGGGGGGCACAAACATTCAGTACTTC.

This clonotype was seen a few times. V and J are TRBV12-3 or TRBV12-4 and TRBJ2-3; 7 bases align to TRBD1. CDR3 length: 14 residues. The junction had 3 bases not matched to a gene; V was cut back by 2 bases and J by 4 bases. As DNA, the CDR3 is TGTGCCAGCAGTTTATTGCAGGGGGCAGATACGCAGTATTTT. Protein sequence: CASSLLQGADTQYF.

This clonotype was observed a few times. The CDR3 is CASSQRLARIRGTGELFF. The CDR3 coding sequence is TGTGCCAGCAGTCAGAGACTAGCGAGGATTAGGGGCACCGGGGAGCTGTTTTTT. The chain uses TRBV6-2 or TRBV6-3 and TRBJ2-2; 8 bases agree with TRBD2. This CDR3 spans 18 amino acids. V gave up 5 bases and J gave up 4 bases; unmatched junction bases: 15. Germline CDR1 is MNHEY and CDR2 is SVGEGT.

The table lists this clonotype with many counts. This chain joins TRBV5-4 and TRBJ2-1, with a weak D call TRBD1 (6 bases). Germline V gene lookup returns CDR1 SGHNT and CDR2 YYREEE (reference sequence). The CDR3 length is 17 residues. Trimming left V 0 bases short and J 0 bases short, with 13 bases between. This CDR3 reads CASSLGIGGPSYNEQFF. The CDR3 DNA reads as TGTGCCAGCAGCTTGGGGATAGGGGGACCCTCCTACAATGAGCAGTTCTTC.

This clonotype came up many times. The J gene is TRBJ2-1, the V gene TRBV7-2, with D maybe TRBD1 (6 bases). Trimming removed 1 base at V and 6 bases at J, with 10 bases between. The CDR3 is made up of 14 amino acids. Germline V gives CDR1 SGHTA, CDR2 FQGNSA. The CDR3 protein is CASSLGRTVNEQFF. CDR3 nucleotide sequence: TGTGCCAGCAGCTTAGGGAGGACAGTCAATGAGCAGTTCTTC.

This clonotype occurred many times. For the CDR3, the DNA is TGTGCCAGCAGTTTAGACTCCGGGACCTATGGCTACACCTTC. This sequence encodes CASSLDSGTYGYTF. The rearrangement uses TRBV12-3 or TRBV12-4 and TRBJ1-2; a weak D match, TRBD1 (5 bases). This CDR3 is built from 14 residues. V was trimmed by 1 base and J by 4 bases, leaving 10 bases between them.

The sample holds a few counts of this clonotype. The rearrangement uses TRBV20-1 and TRBJ2-7; TRBD2 matches at 8 bases. CDR3 length: 14 residues. Germline lookup yields CDR1 DFQATT and CDR2 SNEGSKA (reference sequence). V shed 2 bases and J 6 bases; nucleotides not matched to a gene: 9. This chain's CDR3 is CSARMTSVRGEQYF. CDR3 nucleotides: TGCAGTGCTAGAATGACTAGCGTTAGGGGCGAGCAGTACTTC.

This clonotype showed up many times. The chain links TRBV15 to TRBJ2-3; 15 bases fit TRBD2. The CDR3 is made up of 19 amino acids. Per the germline V gene, CDR1 is LNHNV and CDR2 is YYDKDF (reference sequence). Trimming took 3 bases from V and 0 from J; bases not matched to a gene: 7. The CDR3 nucleotides are TGTGCCACCAGCAGGGGGACTAGCGGGGGGCGAATGAGCACAGATACGCAGTATTTT. Translated: CATSRGTSGGRMSTDTQYF. Full variable domain (rest looked up from reference TRBV15 and TRBJ2-3): DAMVIQNPRYQVTQFGKPVTLSCSQTLNHNVMYWYQQKSSQAPKLLFHYYDKDFNNEADTPDNFQSRRPNTSFCFLDIRSPGLGDTAMYLCATSRGTSGGRMSTDTQYFGPGTRLTVL.

This clonotype was seen more than once but under ten times. The chain has TRBV6-1 and TRBJ2-2, with D possibly TRBD1 on 5 matching bases. This CDR3 region has 16 residues. The ends were cut back, 11 bases at V and 0 bases at J, with 19 bases in the middle. Looked up from germline, CDR1 is MNHNS and CDR2 is SASEGT. Here the CDR3 reads CAVRRSKGSNTGELFF. The CDR3 DNA reads TGTGCCGTCCGCCGCAGTAAGGGGTCGAACACCGGGGAGCTGTTTTTT.

Regarding this clonotype: This may be a read error: a much more frequent sequence differs by one nucleotide. The genes are TRBV24-1 and TRBJ2-3, with a possible D match to TRBD2 (5 bases). Trimming removed 4 bases from V and 4 bases from J, with 20 bases in between. Germline V lookup: CDR1 KGHDR, CDR2 SFDVKD. The CDR3 sequence is 17 residues long. CDR3 amino acids: CATSDQNGELGSDTQYF. CDR3 bases: TGTGCCACCAGTGACCAGAACGGGGAGCTCGGTTCAGATACGCAGTATTTT.

This clonotype was found a few times. V and J are TRBV5-1 and TRBJ2-1, with D tentatively TRBD2 (6 bases). The CDR3 has 14 amino acids. CDR1 is SGHRS and CDR2 is YFSETQ in the germline V gene. V lost 0 bases and J lost 9, with 13 bases in between. This CDR3 is CASSLATSHTEQFF. CDR3 DNA sequence: TGCGCCAGCAGCTTGGCGACTAGTCACACTGAGCAGTTCTTC.

The chain recombines TRBV29-1 with TRBJ2-5, with D hard to call. This CDR3 is 11 amino acids long. The germline gives CDR1 SQVTM, CDR2 ANQGSEA. Trimming left V 6 bases short and J 2 bases short, with 7 bases between. The CDR3 is CSVTPQETQYF. For the CDR3, the DNA is TGCAGCGTCACCCCTCAAGAGACCCAGTACTTC.

This clonotype was seen a few times. This chain joins TRBV28 and TRBJ2-7; D is uncertain. Germline assignment: CDR1 MDHEN and CDR2 SYDVKM. The CDR3 is made up of 11 amino acids. V lost 7 bases and J 6 bases, leaving 10 bases between the germline ends. CDR3 bases: TGTGCCAGCACCCGCGGTCCCGAGCAGTACTTC. It codes for CASTRGPEQYF.